The 10 T cell receptor beta chains given below trace back to one sample, sequenced in a study of shared clonotypes between healthy human individuals. Repertoires were generated with immunoSEQ multiplex PCR, while TCRdb's copy carries only in-frame clones and drops some. The data hold about 2.3 million clones, with just under 95% observed a single time. Sequences were obtained from naive CD4+ T cells from PBMCs. As to subset: CD45RA+ positively selected. These receptors were taken from a man between 18 and 29 years old in good health. Some clones in this sample may be carry-over from other donors' samples.

This chain links TRBV28 with TRBJ2-2; weak D call: TRBD1 (6 bases). Trimming took off 5 bases at V and 3 bases at J, with 22 bases between the two ends. CDR3 length: 18 residues. Germline CDR1 MDHEN, CDR2 SYDVKM. DNA for the CDR3: TGTGCCAGCAGTCCGAGCGACAGGTTCACGAGGGACACCGGGGAGCTGTTTTTT. It encodes CASSPSDRFTRDTGELFF.

Here the CDR3 reads CASSITGVAQTQYF. CDR3 nucleotide sequence: TGTGCCAGCAGCATAACAGGGGTAGCACAGACCCAGTACTTC. The chain is built from TRBV7-8 and TRBJ2-5; TRBD1 matches 7 bases. Germline V gives CDR1 SGHVS, CDR2 FQNEAQ. CDR3 length: 14 residues. V gave up 5 bases and J gave up 6 bases; unmatched junction bases: 9. Looking up the rest from reference TRBV7-8 and TRBJ2-5 gives the full variable domain: GAGVSQSPRYKVAKRGQDVALRCDPISGHVSLFWYQQALGQGPEFLTYFQNEAQLDKSGLPSDRFFAERPEGSVSTLKIQRTQQEDSAVYLCASSITGVAQTQYFGPGTRLLVL.

The V call is TRBV2, the J call TRBJ2-1; 11 bases map to TRBD1. Germline V lookup: CDR1 SNHLY, CDR2 FYNNEI. V trimming: 6 bases; J trimming: 3 bases; junction bases outside the gene matches: 10. This CDR3 has 17 amino acids. CDR3 region: CASSTKAGTGGYNEQFF. In nucleotides, the CDR3 is TGTGCCAGCAGCACCAAAGCCGGGACAGGGGGCTACAATGAGCAGTTCTTC. Variable domain in full (rest from reference TRBV2 and TRBJ2-1): EPEVTQTPSHQVTQMGQEVILRCVPISNHLYFYWYRQILGQKVEFLVSFYNNEISEKSEIFDDQFSVERPDGSNFTLKIRSTKLEDSAMYFCASSTKAGTGGYNEQFFGPGTRLTVL.

Points on this clone: Other DNA variants within this sample encode the same CDR3. J is TRBJ2-7 and V is TRBV28; perhaps TRBD2 as D (5 bases). CDR3 length equals 11 residues. Trimming took off 8 bases at V and 3 bases at J, with 8 bases between the two ends. Germline V CDR1 and CDR2: MDHEN, SYDVKM. CDR3 DNA: TGTGCCAGCTCGGCGGGCTACGAGCAGTACTTC. Amino acids: CASSAGYEQYF.

This sequence joins TRBV6-5 and TRBJ2-2, with D unresolved. This CDR3 has 15 residues. Trimming stripped 2 bases from V and 3 bases from J, with 10 bases between. CDR1 and CDR2 from the germline V gene are MNHEY and SVGAGI. The CDR3 DNA sequence: TGTGCCAGCAGTTACAGATCCGCTGACACCGGGGAGCTGTTTTTT. Translated, it gives CASSYRSADTGELFF.

The chain couples TRBV5-1 to TRBJ1-1, with D tentatively TRBD1 (5 bases). Trimming shortened V by 0 bases and J by 4 bases, and 10 bases separated the two germline ends. The CDR3 is made up of 14 amino acids. Per germline, CDR1 SGHRS and CDR2 YFSETQ. In nucleotides, the CDR3 is TGCGCCAGCAGCTTGGTTAGGGGAAGCACTGAAGCTTTCTTT. Protein sequence: CASSLVRGSTEAFF.

The gene calls are TRBV28 and TRBJ1-2, with D perhaps TRBD1 (5 bases). Germline V CDR1 and CDR2: MDHEN, SYDVKM. The CDR3 runs to 14 residues. Trimming took 6 bases from V and 7 from J, leaving 18 bases between them. As DNA, the CDR3 is TGTGCCAGCAGCCCGGGACGAAGATATCGTGGCTACACCTTC. Translated: CASSPGRRYRGYTF.

The chain couples TRBV14 to TRBJ2-5, with TRBD2 matching over 11 bases. Unmatched junction bases numbered 6, after V lost 6 bases and J lost 0 bases. The CDR3 sequence is 16 residues long. Germline CDR1 reads SGHDN; CDR2 reads FVKESK. The chain's CDR3 is CASSKTSGMYQETQYF. The CDR3 nucleotides are TGTGCCAGCAGTAAGACTAGCGGGATGTACCAAGAGACCCAGTACTTC.

This clone turned up a few times. The chain links TRBV7-8 to TRBJ1-2, with D unclear. V lost 5 bases and J 4 bases, leaving 14 bases between the germline ends. Germline V gives CDR1 SGHVS, CDR2 FQNEAQ. This CDR3 spans 14 amino acids. The CDR3 region has the DNA TGTGCCAGCAGCCCCTTGGGGAAGAGCTATGGCTACACCTTC. This gives the protein CASSPLGKSYGYTF.

The chain combines TRBV6-1 with TRBJ1-4; the D gene is possibly TRBD1 (6 bases). V lost 4 bases and J lost 7, with 19 bases in between. There are 16 residues in the CDR3. Germline V gives CDR1 MNHNS, CDR2 SASEGT. CDR3: CASSATRQVAGEKLFF. The CDR3 region has the DNA TGTGCCAGCAGTGCTACTCGACAGGTAGCCGGTGAAAAACTGTTTTTT.